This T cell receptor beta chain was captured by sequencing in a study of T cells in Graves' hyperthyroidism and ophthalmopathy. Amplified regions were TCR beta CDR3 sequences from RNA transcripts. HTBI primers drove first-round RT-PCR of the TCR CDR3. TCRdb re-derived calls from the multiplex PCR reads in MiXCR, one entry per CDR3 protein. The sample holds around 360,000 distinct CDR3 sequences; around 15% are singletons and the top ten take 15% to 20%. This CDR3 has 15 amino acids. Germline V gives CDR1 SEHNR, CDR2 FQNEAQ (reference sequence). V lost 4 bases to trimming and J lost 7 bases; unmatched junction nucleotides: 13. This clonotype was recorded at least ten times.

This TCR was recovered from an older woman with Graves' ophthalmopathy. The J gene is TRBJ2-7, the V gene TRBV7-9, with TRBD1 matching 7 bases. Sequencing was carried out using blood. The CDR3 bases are TGTGCCAGCAGCTCGAACCGGGACAGTCCTTGGGAGCAGTACTTC. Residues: CASSSNRDSPWEQYF.